These 15 T cell receptor beta chains came from one sample sequenced in a study of blood T cell repertoires in COVID-19 (dated by TCRdb to 2018 to 2020). Library preparation employed the immunoSEQ multiplex PCR assay. TCRdb obtained this table from immuneACCESS and retained in-frame rearrangements with V and J assigned. These tables miss some clones; where compared with another copy, unresolved V genes account for less than half of the shortfall, and the remainder is unexplained. This sample is represented by about 260,000 clones; around nine tenths of them were singletons. Nearly 2% of the sample lies in the top ten. Sequenced material: peripheral blood. The receptors derive from a man aged 25-45 years with active or convalescent COVID-19.

DNA for the CDR3: TGTGCCAGCAGCCTTCCAACAGGGAACACTGAAGCTTTCTTT. Translating gives CASSLPTGNTEAFF. The rearrangement uses TRBV5-4 and TRBJ1-1; D may be TRBD1 (5 bases). Trimming took 4 bases from V and 1 from J, leaving 11 bases between them. Germline V lookup: CDR1 SGHNT, CDR2 YYREEE (reference sequence). The length of the CDR3 is 14 residues.

This rearrangement joins TRBV7-8 to TRBJ1-1; no reliable D call. V lost 3 bases and J lost 1, with 18 bases in between. The CDR3 is 17 residues long. The germline V gene encodes CDR1 SGHVS and CDR2 FQNEAQ. CDR3 sequence (DNA): TGTGCCAGCAGCTTTGCTGTATTGAGTTCAGGGAACACTGAAGCTTTCTTT. Its protein product is CASSFAVLSSGNTEAFF.

The CDR3 is CASSDSGLAGGQETQYF. As DNA, the CDR3 is TGTGCCAGCAGTGACTCCGGACTAGCGGGGGGACAAGAGACCCAGTACTTC. The chain employs TRBV6-4 and TRBJ2-5, with 14 bases matching TRBD2. The CDR3 loop spans 17 amino acids. The junction had 2 bases not matched to a gene; V was cut back by 0 bases and J by 2 bases. Germline lookup yields CDR1 MRHNA and CDR2 SNTAGT.

This chain joins TRBV29-1 and TRBJ1-2; 10 positions match TRBD1. This CDR3 has 15 amino acids. V lost 1 base to trimming and J lost 3 bases; unmatched junction nucleotides: 5. Germline V gives CDR1 SQVTM, CDR2 ANQGSEA. CDR3 protein: CSVEGGQGHHYGYTF. CDR3 nucleotides: TGCAGCGTTGAAGGGGGACAGGGGCACCACTATGGCTACACCTTC.

The rearrangement uses TRBV6-4 and TRBJ2-1; 8 positions match TRBD1. CDR3 length: 15 residues. With 6 bases clipped from V and 6 bases from J, the junction kept 10 bases outside the gene matches. Germline CDR1 MRHNA, CDR2 SNTAGT. This CDR3 is CASSAGQGGGNEQFF. In DNA, the CDR3 is TGTGCCAGCAGCGCCGGACAGGGAGGTGGCAATGAGCAGTTCTTC.

This chain's CDR3 is CASSLAGSSGNTIYF. CDR3 sequence (DNA): TGTGCCAGCTCACTAGCCGGAAGCTCTGGAAACACCATATATTTT. The rearrangement links TRBV18 to TRBJ1-3; D ambiguous. Trimming cost V 4 bases and J 0 bases, with 10 bases left between them. Per germline, CDR1 KGHSH and CDR2 LQKENI. The CDR3 is 15 residues long.

The rearrangement joins TRBV13 to TRBJ1-2; no clear D. CDR3 length: 13 residues. Germline values: CDR1 PRHDT, CDR2 FYEKMQ (reference sequence). Trimming removed 5 bases from V and 1 base from J, with 8 bases in between. CDR3 nucleotide sequence: TGTGCCAGCAGCGAGGAGGGTAACTATGGCTACACCTTC. Its translation is CASSEEGNYGYTF. Based on the CDR3 plus reference TRBV13 and TRBJ1-2, the full variable domain is AAGVIQSPRHLIKEKRETATLKCYPIPRHDTVYWYQQGPGQDPQFLISFYEKMQSDKGSIPDRFSAQQFSDYHSELNMSSLELGDSALYFCASSEEGNYGYTFGSGTRLTVV.

This clone was detected only a few times. The chain links TRBV10-2 to TRBJ1-3; D is ambiguous. CDR1 is WSHSY and CDR2 is SAAADI in the germline V gene. V was trimmed by 6 bases and J by 0 bases, leaving 18 bases between them. The CDR3 has 17 amino acids. CDR3 in amino acids: CASSSDWPSNSGNTIYF. The CDR3 nucleotides read TGCGCCAGCAGCTCCGACTGGCCTTCGAACTCTGGAAACACCATATATTTT.

The chain employs TRBV4-1 and TRBJ2-6, with D perhaps matching TRBD1 (6 bases). The germline gives CDR1 MGHRA, CDR2 YSYEKL. The CDR3 sequence is 17 residues long. Deletions cut 4 bases from V and 0 bases from J, with 13 bases between. In DNA, the CDR3 is TGCGCCAGCAGCCCACGACAGGACGTCTCTGGGGCCAACGTCCTGACTTTC. Protein: CASSPRQDVSGANVLTF.

The rearrangement joins TRBV24-1 to TRBJ1-5; D is unclear. CDR1 and CDR2 (germline): KGHDR, SFDVKD. The CDR3 loop spans 14 amino acids. V was trimmed by 3 bases and J by 3 bases, leaving 8 bases between them. CDR3 sequence reads: CATSDGQDNQPQHF. In DNA, the CDR3 is TGTGCCACCAGTGATGGGCAGGACAATCAGCCCCAGCATTTT.

V gene TRBV27 combines with J gene TRBJ1-1; the match to TRBD1 covers 8 bases. The CDR3 sequence is 18 residues long. The germline gives CDR1 MNHEY, CDR2 SMNVEV (reference sequence). J lost 5 bases, V lost 1 base, and 15 bases had no gene match. In nucleotides, the CDR3 is TGTGCCAGCAGTTTATATCTCTCGGACAGGGCGGAGGGAACTGAAGCTTTCTTT. Its protein is CASSLYLSDRAEGTEAFF.

The chain is built from TRBV5-6 and TRBJ2-5; D uncertain. From germline, CDR1 is SGHDT and CDR2 YYEEEE. The CDR3 runs 13 residues. The V gene lost 1 base and the J gene lost 2 bases, with 6 bases spanning the gap. The CDR3 region is CASSLPIQETQYF. The CDR3 DNA reads as TGTGCCAGCAGCTTGCCTATTCAAGAGACCCAGTACTTC.

As for this clone: This same CDR3 is encoded by further DNA sequences in the sample. The chain combines TRBV9 with TRBJ1-2; TRBD1 matches at 7 bases. This CDR3 is built from 18 residues. Trimming cost V 0 bases and J 8 bases; bases outside gene matches: 19. Germline values: CDR1 SGDLS, CDR2 YYNGEE. The CDR3 sequence is CASSVGSVRGLLSRGYTF. CDR3 in DNA: TGTGCCAGCAGCGTAGGAAGTGTAAGGGGGCTGCTCTCTCGAGGCTACACCTTC.

CDR3 residues: CAWSKLAGAETQYF. In nucleotides, the CDR3 is TGTGCCTGGAGTAAGCTAGCGGGGGCAGAGACCCAGTACTTC. The rearrangement links TRBV30 to TRBJ2-5; 10 nucleotides match TRBD2. V shed 2 bases, J shed 4 bases, and the junction held 4 bases outside the gene matches. Germline V gives CDR1 GTSNPN, CDR2 SVGIG (reference sequence). The CDR3 is 14 residues long.

V usage is TRBV11-2 and J usage is TRBJ1-2; D might be TRBD1 (5 bases). Trimming cost V 5 bases and J 1 base, with 11 bases left between them. There are 14 residues in the CDR3. The germline CDR1 and CDR2 sequences are SGHAT and FQNNGV. The CDR3 DNA follows: TGTGCCAGCAGCCCAGGCGGGGGTAACTATGGCTACACCTTC. As protein: CASSPGGGNYGYTF. Full variable domain (remainder filled in from reference TRBV11-2 and TRBJ1-2): EAGVAQSPRYKIIEKRQSVAFWCNPISGHATLYWYQQILGQGPKLLIQFQNNGVVDDSQLPKDRFSAERLKGVDSTLKIQPAKLEDSAVYLCASSPGGGNYGYTFGSGTRLTVV.